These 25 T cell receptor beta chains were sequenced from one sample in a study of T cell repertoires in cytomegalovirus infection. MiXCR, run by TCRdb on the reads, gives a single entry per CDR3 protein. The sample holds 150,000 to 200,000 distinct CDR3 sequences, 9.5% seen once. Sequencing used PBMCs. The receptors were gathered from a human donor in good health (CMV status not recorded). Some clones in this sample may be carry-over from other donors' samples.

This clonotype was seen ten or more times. CDR3 sequence: CASSLVPGTGRGNQPQHF. CDR3 DNA sequence: TGTGCCAGCAGCTTAGTTCCAGGGACAGGCCGAGGCAATCAGCCCCAGCATTTT. V is TRBV7-8 and J is TRBJ1-5; 8 bases are shared with TRBD1. In germline, CDR1 is SGHVS, CDR2 FQNEAQ. Unmatched junction bases numbered 10, after V lost 1 base and J lost 2 bases. The length of the CDR3 is 18 residues.

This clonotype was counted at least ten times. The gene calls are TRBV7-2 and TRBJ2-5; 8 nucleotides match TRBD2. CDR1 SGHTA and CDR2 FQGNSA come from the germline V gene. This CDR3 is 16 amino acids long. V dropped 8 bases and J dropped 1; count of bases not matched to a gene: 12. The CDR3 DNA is TGTGCCAGCGCCCGGGTCGGGGGGGGGCTCCAAGAGACCCAGTACTTC. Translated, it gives CASARVGGGLQETQYF.

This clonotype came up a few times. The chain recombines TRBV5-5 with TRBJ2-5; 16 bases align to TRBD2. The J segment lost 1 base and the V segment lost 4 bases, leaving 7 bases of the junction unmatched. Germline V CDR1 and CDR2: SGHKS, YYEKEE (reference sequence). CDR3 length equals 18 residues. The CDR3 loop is CASSPGTSGGAGQETQYF. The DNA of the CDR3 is TGTGCCAGCAGCCCCGGGACTAGCGGGGGGGCTGGCCAAGAGACCCAGTACTTC.

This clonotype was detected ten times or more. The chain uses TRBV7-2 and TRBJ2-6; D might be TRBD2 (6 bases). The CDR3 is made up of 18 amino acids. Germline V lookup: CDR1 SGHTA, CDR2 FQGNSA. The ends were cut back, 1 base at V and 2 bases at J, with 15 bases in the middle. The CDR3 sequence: CASSLVAGSRTGANVLTF. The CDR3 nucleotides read TGTGCCAGCAGCTTAGTTGCCGGGAGTAGAACTGGGGCCAACGTCCTGACTTTC.

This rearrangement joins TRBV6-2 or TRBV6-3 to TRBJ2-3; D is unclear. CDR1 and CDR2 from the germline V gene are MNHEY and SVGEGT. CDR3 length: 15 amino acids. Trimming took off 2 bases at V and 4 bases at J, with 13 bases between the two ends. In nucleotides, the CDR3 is TGTGCCAGCAGTTACCGGCGCGTCCAGGCAGATACGCAGTATTTT. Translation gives CASSYRRVQADTQYF.

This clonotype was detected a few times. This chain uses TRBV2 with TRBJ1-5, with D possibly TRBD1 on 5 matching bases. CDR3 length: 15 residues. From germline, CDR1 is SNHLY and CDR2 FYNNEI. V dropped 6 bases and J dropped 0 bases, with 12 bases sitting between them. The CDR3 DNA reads TGTGCCAGCAGGGGAGGGGTTGATAGCAATCAGCCCCAGCATTTT. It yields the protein CASRGGVDSNQPQHF.

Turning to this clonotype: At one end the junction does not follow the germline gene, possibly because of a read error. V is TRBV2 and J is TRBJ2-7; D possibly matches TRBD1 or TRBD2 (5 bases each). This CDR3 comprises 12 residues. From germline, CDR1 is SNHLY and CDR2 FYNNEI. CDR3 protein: CASSEDPGRFFF. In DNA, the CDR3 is TGTGCCAGCAGTGAAGACCCAGGGAGATTCTTCTTC.

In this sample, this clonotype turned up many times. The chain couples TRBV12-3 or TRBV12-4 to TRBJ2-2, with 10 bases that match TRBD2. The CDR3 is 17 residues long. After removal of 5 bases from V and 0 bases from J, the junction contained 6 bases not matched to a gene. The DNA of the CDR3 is TGTGCCAGCAGTCTGTCACTAGCGGGGACGAACACCGGGGAGCTGTTTTTT. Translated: CASSLSLAGTNTGELFF.

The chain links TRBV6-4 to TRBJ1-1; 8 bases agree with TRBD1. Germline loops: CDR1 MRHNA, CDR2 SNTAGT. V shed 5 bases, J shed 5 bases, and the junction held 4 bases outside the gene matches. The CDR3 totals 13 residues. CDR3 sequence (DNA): TGTGCCAGCAGTAGGACAGGGTGGACTGAAGCTTTCTTT. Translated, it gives CASSRTGWTEAFF.

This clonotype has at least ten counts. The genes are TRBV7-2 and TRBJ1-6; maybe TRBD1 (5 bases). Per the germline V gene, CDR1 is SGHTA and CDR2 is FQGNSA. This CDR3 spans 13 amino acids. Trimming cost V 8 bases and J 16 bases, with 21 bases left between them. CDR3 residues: CASGGVTATRLHF. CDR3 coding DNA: TGTGCCAGCGGGGGGGTGACGGCTACTCGACTCCACTTT.

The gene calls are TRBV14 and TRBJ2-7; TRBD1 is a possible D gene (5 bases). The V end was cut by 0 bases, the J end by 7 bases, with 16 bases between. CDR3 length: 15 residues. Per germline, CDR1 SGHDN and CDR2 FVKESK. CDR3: CASSQDQGSIREQYF. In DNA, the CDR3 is TGTGCCAGCAGCCAAGATCAGGGATCGATACGGGAGCAGTACTTC.

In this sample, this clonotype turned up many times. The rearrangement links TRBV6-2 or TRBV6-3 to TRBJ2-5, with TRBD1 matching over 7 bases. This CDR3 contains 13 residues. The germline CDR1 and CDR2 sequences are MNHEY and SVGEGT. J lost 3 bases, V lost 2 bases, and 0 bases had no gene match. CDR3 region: CASSYGTEETQYF. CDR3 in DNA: TGTGCCAGCAGTTACGGGACAGAAGAGACCCAGTACTTC.

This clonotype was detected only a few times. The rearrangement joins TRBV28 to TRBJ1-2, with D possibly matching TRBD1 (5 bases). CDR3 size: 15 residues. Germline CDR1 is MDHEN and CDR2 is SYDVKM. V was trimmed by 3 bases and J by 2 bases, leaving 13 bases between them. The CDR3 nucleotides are TGTGCCAGCAGTTTGGGGGGGGTCCCCAACTATGGCTACACCTTC. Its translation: CASSLGGVPNYGYTF.

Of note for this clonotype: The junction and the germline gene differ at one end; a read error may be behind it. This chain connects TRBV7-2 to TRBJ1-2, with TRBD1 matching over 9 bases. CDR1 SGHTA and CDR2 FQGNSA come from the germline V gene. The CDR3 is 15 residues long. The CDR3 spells CDSSLTGTGLYGYTF. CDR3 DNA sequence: TGTGACAGCAGCCTAACCGGGACAGGGCTCTATGGGTACACCTTC.

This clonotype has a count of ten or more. This CDR3 is CASSYSRRRTPHRETEAFF. CDR3 coding DNA: TGTGCCAGCAGTTACTCGAGACGAAGGACTCCCCATCGGGAGACTGAAGCTTTCTTT. The chain combines TRBV6-2 or TRBV6-3 with TRBJ1-1; D gene unclear. The V end was cut by 0 bases, the J end by 5 bases, with 25 bases between. This CDR3 is built from 19 residues. Germline CDR1 reads MNHEY; CDR2 reads SVGEGT.

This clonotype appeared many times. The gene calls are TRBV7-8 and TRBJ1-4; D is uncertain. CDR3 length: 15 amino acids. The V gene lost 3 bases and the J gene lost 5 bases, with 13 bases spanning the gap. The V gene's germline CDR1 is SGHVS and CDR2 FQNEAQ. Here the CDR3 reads CASSFGENSNEKLFF. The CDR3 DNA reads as TGTGCCAGCAGCTTTGGGGAGAATTCAAATGAAAAACTGTTTTTT. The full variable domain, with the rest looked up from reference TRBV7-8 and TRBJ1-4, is GAGVSQSPRYKVAKRGQDVALRCDPISGHVSLFWYQQALGQGPEFLTYFQNEAQLDKSGLPSDRFFAERPEGSVSTLKIQRTQQEDSAVYLCASSFGENSNEKLFFGSGTQLSVL.

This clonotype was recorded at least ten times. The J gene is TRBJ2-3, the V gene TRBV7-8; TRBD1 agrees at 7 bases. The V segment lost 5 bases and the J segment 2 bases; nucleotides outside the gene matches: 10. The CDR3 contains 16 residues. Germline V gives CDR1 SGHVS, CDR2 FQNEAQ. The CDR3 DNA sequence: TGTGCCAGCAGCCCAAGAAGGGACAGCTTCACAGATACGCAGTATTTT. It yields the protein CASSPRRDSFTDTQYF.

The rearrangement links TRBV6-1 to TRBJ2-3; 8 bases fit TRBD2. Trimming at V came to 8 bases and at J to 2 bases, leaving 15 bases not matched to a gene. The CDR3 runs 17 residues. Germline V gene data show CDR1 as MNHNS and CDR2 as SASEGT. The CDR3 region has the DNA TGTGCCAGCCGAGAAGCGGGAGCATCATTCTTCACAGATACGCAGTATTTT. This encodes CASREAGASFFTDTQYF.

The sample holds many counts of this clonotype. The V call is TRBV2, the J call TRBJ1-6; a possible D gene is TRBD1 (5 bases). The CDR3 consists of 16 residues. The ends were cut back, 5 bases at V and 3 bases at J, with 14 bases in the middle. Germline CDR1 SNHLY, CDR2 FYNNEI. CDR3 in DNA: TGTGCCAGCAGTCTGCACAGGTCTATCTATAATTCACCCCTCCACTTT. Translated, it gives CASSLHRSIYNSPLHF.

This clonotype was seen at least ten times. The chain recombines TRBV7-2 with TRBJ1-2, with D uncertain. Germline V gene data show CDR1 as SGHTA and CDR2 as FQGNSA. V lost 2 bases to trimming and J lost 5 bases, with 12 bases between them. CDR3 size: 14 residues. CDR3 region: CASSLSRKEYGYTF. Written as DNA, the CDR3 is TGTGCCAGCAGCTTAAGTAGGAAGGAGTATGGCTACACCTTC.

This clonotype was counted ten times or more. The CDR3 region is CASSLVPGQVNYGYTF. Written as DNA, the CDR3 is TGTGCCAGCAGCTTAGTGCCGGGACAGGTCAACTATGGCTACACCTTC. This chain links TRBV7-2 with TRBJ1-2, with TRBD1 identical over 8 bases. The CDR3 is 16 residues long. Trimming removed 1 base from V and 2 bases from J; junction bases left unmatched: 6. The germline V gene has CDR1 SGHTA and CDR2 FQGNSA.

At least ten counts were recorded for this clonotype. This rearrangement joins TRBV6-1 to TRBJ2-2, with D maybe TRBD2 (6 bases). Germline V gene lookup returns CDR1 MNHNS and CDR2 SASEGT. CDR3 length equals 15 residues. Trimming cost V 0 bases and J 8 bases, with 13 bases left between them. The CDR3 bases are TGTGCCAGCAGTGAAGCGCGTGGCGGGACGGGGGAGCTGTTTTTT. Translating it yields CASSEARGGTGELFF.

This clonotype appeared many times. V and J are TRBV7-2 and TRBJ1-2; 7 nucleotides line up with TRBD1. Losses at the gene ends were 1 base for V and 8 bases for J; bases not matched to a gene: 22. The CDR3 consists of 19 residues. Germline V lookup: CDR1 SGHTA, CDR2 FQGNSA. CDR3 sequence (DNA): TGTGCCAGCAGCTTAGTCGGGCCCCGACCGGGACAGAGCCGAGGAGGCTACACCTTC. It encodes CASSLVGPRPGQSRGGYTF.

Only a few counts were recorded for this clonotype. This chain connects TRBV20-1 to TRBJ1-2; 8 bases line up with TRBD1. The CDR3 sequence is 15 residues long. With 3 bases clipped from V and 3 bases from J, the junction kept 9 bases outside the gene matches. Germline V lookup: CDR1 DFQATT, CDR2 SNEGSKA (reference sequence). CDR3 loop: CSARGQAGAHYGYTF. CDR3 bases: TGCAGTGCTAGGGGACAGGCCGGAGCCCACTATGGCTACACCTTC.

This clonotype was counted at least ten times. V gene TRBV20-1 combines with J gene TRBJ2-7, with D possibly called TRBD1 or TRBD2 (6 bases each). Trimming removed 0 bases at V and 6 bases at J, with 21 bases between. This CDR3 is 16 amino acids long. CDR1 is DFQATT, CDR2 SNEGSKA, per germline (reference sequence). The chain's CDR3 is CSARDRRGLRASEQYF. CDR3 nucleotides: TGCAGTGCTAGAGACCGCCGGGGGCTAAGGGCCAGCGAGCAGTACTTC.